These 22 T cell receptor beta chains originate from one sample sequenced in a study of cytomegalovirus exposure and HLA in healthy donors. The study ran its PCR with 60 Vbeta and 13 Jbeta primers. Assay: immunoSEQ multiplex PCR; the TCRdb copy retains only in-frame clones and omits some. The sample holds approximately 110,000 clones. Sequenced sample: PBMCs. Source of these receptors: a man younger than 30 in good health and CMV-seronegative.

The V gene is TRBV14, the J gene TRBJ2-7; D is uncertain. Germline V gene data show CDR1 as SGHDN and CDR2 as FVKESK. This CDR3 has 15 residues. V shed 2 bases and J shed 2 bases, with 13 bases lying between them. CDR3 in amino acids: CASSQKVGGTYEQYF. As DNA, the CDR3 is TGTGCCAGCAGCCAAAAAGTCGGCGGTACCTACGAGCAGTACTTC. The whole variable domain, remainder taken from reference TRBV14 and TRBJ2-7, is EAGVTQFPSHSVIEKGQTVTLRCDPISGHDNLYWYRRVMGKEIKFLLHFVKESKQDESGMPNNRFLAERTGGTYSTLKVQPAELEDSGVYFCASSQKVGGTYEQYFGPGTRLTVT.

The chain carries TRBV15 and TRBJ1-1, with D unresolved. The CDR3 covers 12 residues. Trimming took 8 bases from V and 0 from J, leaving 7 bases between them. Germline loops: CDR1 LNHNV, CDR2 YYDKDF (reference sequence). CDR3 bases: TGTGCCACCGGAGACCTGAACACTGAAGCTTTCTTT. Translating gives CATGDLNTEAFF.

The chain couples TRBV18 to TRBJ2-7; the match to TRBD1 covers 7 bases. V shed 6 bases, J shed 3 bases, and the junction held 11 bases outside the gene matches. CDR3 length: 15 residues. Germline V gives CDR1 KGHSH, CDR2 LQKENI. CDR3 in DNA: TGTGCCAGCTCCCAAAGACAGGGATGGAGCTACGAGCAGTACTTC. This gives the protein CASSQRQGWSYEQYF.

J is TRBJ2-2 and V is TRBV9; the match to TRBD1 covers 11 bases. This CDR3 is built from 15 residues. The V and J ends lost 4 bases and 5 bases, in that order; junction bases with no gene match: 4. Germline assignment: CDR1 SGDLS and CDR2 YYNGEE. CDR3 loop: CASSPRDRGTGELFF. As DNA, the CDR3 is TGTGCCAGCAGCCCGCGGGACAGGGGGACCGGGGAGCTGTTTTTT.

The V call is TRBV12-5, the J call TRBJ1-1, with D hard to call. This CDR3 is 12 amino acids long. V gave up 8 bases and J gave up 4 bases, with 11 bases separating them. CDR1 is LGHNT, CDR2 FRNRAP, per germline. This CDR3 is CASLRLGTEAFF. CDR3 coding DNA: TGTGCTAGTCTGAGGTTGGGCACTGAAGCTTTCTTT.

The rearrangement uses TRBV6-6 and TRBJ1-1, with a weak D call TRBD1 (6 bases). The V gene lost 2 bases and the J gene lost 6 bases, with 10 bases spanning the gap. There are 13 residues in the CDR3. Germline lookup yields CDR1 MNHNY and CDR2 SVGAGI (reference sequence). DNA for the CDR3: TGTGCCAGCAGTTACCCGGGACAATCTGAAGCTTTCTTT. Protein product: CASSYPGQSEAFF.

The gene calls are TRBV5-1 and TRBJ2-1; 13 positions match TRBD2. The CDR3 contains 17 residues. The junction had 3 bases not matched to a gene; V was cut back by 0 bases and J by 3 bases. CDR1 and CDR2 (germline): SGHRS, YFSETQ. CDR3 amino acids: CASSLGLAGGFYNEQFF. The CDR3 coding sequence is TGCGCCAGCAGCTTGGGACTAGCGGGGGGTTTCTACAATGAGCAGTTCTTC.

The chain uses TRBV19 and TRBJ2-1; D call uncertain. This CDR3 is built from 14 residues. The V gene's germline CDR1 is LNHDA and CDR2 SQIVND (reference sequence). The germline V and J ends were trimmed by 5 bases and 1 base, with 9 bases remaining between them. The CDR3 DNA sequence: TGTGCCAGTAGTCCTGGCGGATCCTACAATGAGCAGTTCTTC. Its protein is CASSPGGSYNEQFF.

The CDR3 sequence: CASGPVTEAFF. DNA for the CDR3: TGTGCCAGCGGCCCTGTCACTGAAGCTTTCTTT. The chain combines TRBV9 with TRBJ1-1; D unresolved. Deletions cut 7 bases from V and 4 bases from J, with 8 bases between. Germline values: CDR1 SGDLS, CDR2 YYNGEE. The CDR3 consists of 11 residues.

This chain connects TRBV18 to TRBJ1-4; 8 bases are a match to TRBD1. This CDR3 comprises 15 residues. Per the germline V gene, CDR1 is KGHSH and CDR2 is LQKENI. Germline trimming cut 3 bases from V and 4 bases from J; bases unmatched to any gene: 4. Here the CDR3 reads CASSPGTGNNEKLFF. CDR3 DNA: TGTGCCAGCTCACCTGGGACAGGAAATAATGAAAAACTGTTTTTT.

The chain links TRBV11-2 to TRBJ1-5; 7 bases match TRBD1. In germline, CDR1 is SGHAT, CDR2 FQNNGV. J lost 4 bases, V lost 5 bases, and 5 bases had no gene match. The CDR3 is made up of 14 amino acids. CDR3 coding DNA: TGTGCCAGCAGCGCGGGACAGACTAATCAGCCCCAGCATTTT. Amino acid sequence: CASSAGQTNQPQHF.

CDR3 nucleotides: TGTGCCAGCTGGGACAGGTGGAGTCATGGCTACACCTTC. It is translated as CASWDRWSHGYTF. The J gene is TRBJ1-2, the V gene TRBV2, with 8 bases aligning to TRBD1. The CDR3 loop spans 13 amino acids. Germline V gene sequence: CDR1 SNHLY, CDR2 FYNNEI. The trim removed 8 bases at V and 6 bases at J, leaving 8 bases unmatched.

Here the CDR3 DNA reads TGCGCCAGCAGCCAGATGAGCCATGGCTACACCTTC. Protein product: CASSQMSHGYTF. The rearrangement joins TRBV4-1 to TRBJ1-2, with D uncertain. Trimming shortened V by 3 bases and J by 6 bases, and 8 bases separated the two germline ends. The CDR3 loop spans 12 amino acids. Germline loops: CDR1 MGHRA, CDR2 YSYEKL.

The chain recombines TRBV30 with TRBJ1-4; D is unclear. Germline values: CDR1 GTSNPN, CDR2 SVGIG (reference sequence). CDR3 size: 11 residues. The germline V and J ends were trimmed by 2 bases and 8 bases, with 6 bases remaining between them. The CDR3 DNA is TGTGCCTGGAGTTTCAGGGAAAAACTGTTTTTT. Translation gives CAWSFREKLFF.

The chain uses TRBV5-1 and TRBJ1-1, with TRBD1 matching 11 bases. Germline values: CDR1 SGHRS, CDR2 YFSETQ. The length of the CDR3 is 17 residues. V shed 4 bases, J shed 5 bases, and the junction held 13 bases outside the gene matches. The chain's CDR3 is CASSTRPGQGEGTEAFF. The CDR3 DNA is TGCGCCAGCAGCACGCGACCGGGACAGGGGGAAGGAACTGAAGCTTTCTTT.

The V and J genes are TRBV19 and TRBJ1-2; 7 bases are a match to TRBD1. CDR3 length equals 14 residues. Trimming at V came to 4 bases and at J to 7 bases, leaving 9 bases not matched to a gene. Per germline, CDR1 LNHDA and CDR2 SQIVND (reference sequence). This chain's CDR3 is CASSTAGTVFGYTF. The CDR3 nucleotides read TGTGCCAGTAGTACTGCCGGGACAGTGTTTGGCTACACCTTC.

V is TRBV19 and J is TRBJ2-5, with 8 bases fitting TRBD1. There are 14 residues in the CDR3. The junction had 7 bases not matched to a gene; V was cut back by 3 bases and J by 7 bases. From germline, CDR1 is LNHDA and CDR2 SQIVND (reference sequence). The CDR3, as DNA: TGTGCCAGTAGTATGATGACAGGGGTAGGGACCCAGTACTTC. Its translation is CASSMMTGVGTQYF.

The rearrangement uses TRBV9 and TRBJ2-7; tentative D call: TRBD1 (5 bases). V shed 0 bases and J shed 9 bases, with 22 bases lying between them. The CDR3 spans 16 residues. Germline-derived CDR1 and CDR2 are SGDLS and YYNGEE. The CDR3 coding sequence is TGTGCCAGCAGCGTAGGACTGCAGGGCCCTGAAATGGTGCAGTACTTC. Protein sequence: CASSVGLQGPEMVQYF.

V and J are TRBV6-5 and TRBJ1-2; 10 bases match TRBD1. The CDR3 has 14 amino acids. V was clipped by 8 bases and J by 6 bases; unmatched bases: 9. Germline V gene lookup returns CDR1 MNHEY and CDR2 SVGAGI. The CDR3 coding sequence is TGTGCCAGCGGAGATTCCGGGACAGGGGATGGCTACACCTTC. This translates into CASGDSGTGDGYTF.

With regard to this clone: A junction boundary mismatches the germline segment, possibly from a read error. This chain uses TRBV7-7 with TRBJ2-6; perhaps TRBD1 as D (5 bases). The CDR3 contains 16 residues. Germline V gene lookup returns CDR1 SSHAT and CDR2 FNYEAQ (reference sequence). The CDR3 bases are TGTGCTAGCAGCTTAGTAGGGGCGCTAGGGGCCAACGTCCTGACTTTC. Amino acid sequence: CASSLVGALGANVLTF. Variable domain in full (rest from reference TRBV7-7 and TRBJ2-6): GAGVSQSPRYKVTKRGQDVTLRCDPISSHATLYWYQQALGQGPEFLTYFNYEAQPDKSGLPSDRFSAERPEGSISTLTIQRTEQRDSAMYRCASSLVGALGANVLTFGAGSRLTVL.

The gene calls are TRBV11-1 and TRBJ1-1; tentative D call: TRBD1 (6 bases). The V end was cut by 2 bases, the J end by 1 base, with 14 bases between. CDR1 SGHAT and CDR2 FQDESV come from the germline V gene (reference sequence). The CDR3 covers 16 residues. For the CDR3, the DNA is TGTGCCAGCAGCTTACAGGGGAGGGCACCGAACACTGAAGCTTTCTTT. It translates to CASSLQGRAPNTEAFF.

The chain couples TRBV14 to TRBJ1-1; D is possibly TRBD1 (6 bases). Germline V lookup: CDR1 SGHDN, CDR2 FVKESK. This CDR3 is built from 13 residues. V was trimmed by 5 bases and J by 5 bases, leaving 12 bases between them. CDR3 protein: CASSIQGKTEAFF. CDR3 DNA: TGTGCCAGCAGCATACAGGGAAAAACTGAAGCTTTCTTT.